This T cell receptor (beta chain) was observed in a study of beta chain features in type 1 diabetes. Findings of the study overall: In all four CD4+ subsets, TCRB CDR3 length was significantly, moderately reduced in type 1 diabetes.

Germline V CDR1 and CDR2: SEHNR, FQNEAQ (reference sequence). There are 13 residues in the CDR3. V gave up 7 bases and J gave up 6 bases, with 10 bases separating them. Isolated RNA was reverse transcribed in full, so expressed TCRB transcripts were sequenced. There were several million reads on average in the naive, central memory and regulatory T cell samples. Generated by immunoSEQ multiplex PCR, the TCRdb table keeps only in-frame clones and is missing some. This table has about 650,000 clones, roughly 12% appearing once. On this clone: As yet, its antigen is unknown.

The rearrangement uses TRBV7-9 and TRBJ1-6; no firm D call. The source material was naive CD4+ T cells from blood. The TCR originated in a man between 25 and 39 years old with type 1 diabetes. The DNA of the CDR3 is TGTGCCAGCACACCAGAGGGTAATTCACCCCTCCACTTT. Translating gives CASTPEGNSPLHF.